This TCR beta chain was captured by sequencing in a study of blood T cells in healthy people across ages. Across the study: With template switching, about one barcoded beta molecule was captured per two T cells.

V was cut by 5 bases and J by 7 bases, with 21 bases left in between. The CDR3 length is 15 residues. CDR1 is PRHDT, CDR2 FYEKMQ, per germline (reference sequence). Details on this clonotype: Its antigen is currently unknown.

Overall study results and limits: With unsorted PBMCs, a conclusive comparison of naive versus antigen-experienced cells was not possible. It was not known whether donors were CMV positive (a possible confounder of expanded clonotype changes).

The study drew donors from healthy Caucasian individuals in Russia aged roughly 6 to 90. Combining a sample-barcoded 5' primer with a J-beta primer mix, a second PCR ran for 7 to 11 cycles. TCRdb reprocessed the 5' RACE reads with MiXCR, giving one entry per CDR3 protein. The sample includes under 1 million distinct CDR3 sequences, 40% to 50% of them seen just once. The source of this sequence is a man aged 60 to 75 in good health. The chain joins TRBV13 to TRBJ2-7; perhaps TRBD2 as D (6 bases). The specimen sequenced was blood. The CDR3 region is CASSLGLPSPNEQYF. CDR3 DNA: TGTGCCAGCAGCCTGGGACTTCCAAGCCCCAATGAGCAGTACTTC.